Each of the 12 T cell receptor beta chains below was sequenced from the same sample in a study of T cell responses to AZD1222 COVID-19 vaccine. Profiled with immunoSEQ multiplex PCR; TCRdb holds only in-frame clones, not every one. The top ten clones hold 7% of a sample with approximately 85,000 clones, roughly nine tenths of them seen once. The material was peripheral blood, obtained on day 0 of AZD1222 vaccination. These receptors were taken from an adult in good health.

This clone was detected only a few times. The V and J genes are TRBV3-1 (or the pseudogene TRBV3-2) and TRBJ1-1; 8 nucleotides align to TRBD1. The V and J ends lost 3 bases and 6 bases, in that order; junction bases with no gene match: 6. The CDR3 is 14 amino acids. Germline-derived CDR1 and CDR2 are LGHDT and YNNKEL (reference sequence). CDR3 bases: TGTGCCAGCAGCCACACCGGGACAGGTCCTGAAGCTTTCTTT. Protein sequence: CASSHTGTGPEAFF.

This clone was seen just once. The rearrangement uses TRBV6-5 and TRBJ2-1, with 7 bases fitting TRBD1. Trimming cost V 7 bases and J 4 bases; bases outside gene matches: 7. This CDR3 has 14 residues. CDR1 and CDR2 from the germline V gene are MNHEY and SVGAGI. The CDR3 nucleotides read TGTGCCAGCAACAGGGGACGGGAATACAATGAGCAGTTCTTC. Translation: CASNRGREYNEQFF.

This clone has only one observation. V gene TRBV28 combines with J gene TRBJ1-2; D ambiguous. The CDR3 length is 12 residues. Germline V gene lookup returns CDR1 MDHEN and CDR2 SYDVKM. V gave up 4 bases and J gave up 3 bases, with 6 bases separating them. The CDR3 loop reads CASSSLDYGYTF. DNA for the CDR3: TGTGCCAGCAGTTCACTAGACTATGGCTACACCTTC.

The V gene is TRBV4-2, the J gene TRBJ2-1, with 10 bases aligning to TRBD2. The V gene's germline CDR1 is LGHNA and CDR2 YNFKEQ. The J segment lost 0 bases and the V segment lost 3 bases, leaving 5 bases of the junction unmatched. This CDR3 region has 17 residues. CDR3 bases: TGTGCCAGCAGCCAGCTAGCGGGGGATTACTCCTACAATGAGCAGTTCTTC. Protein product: CASSQLAGDYSYNEQFF.

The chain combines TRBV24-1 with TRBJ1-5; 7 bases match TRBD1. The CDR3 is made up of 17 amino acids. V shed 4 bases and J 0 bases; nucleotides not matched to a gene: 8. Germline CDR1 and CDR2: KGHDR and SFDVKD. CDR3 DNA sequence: TGTGCCACCAGTGACCAAAAGGACAGGAATAGCAATCAGCCCCAGCATTTT. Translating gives CATSDQKDRNSNQPQHF.

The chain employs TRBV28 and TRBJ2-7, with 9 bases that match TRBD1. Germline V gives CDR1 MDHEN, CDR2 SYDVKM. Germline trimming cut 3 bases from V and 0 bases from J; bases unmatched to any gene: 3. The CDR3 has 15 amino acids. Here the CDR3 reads CASSFGTGSSYEQYF. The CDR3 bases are TGTGCCAGCAGTTTTGGGACAGGGAGCTCCTACGAGCAGTACTTC. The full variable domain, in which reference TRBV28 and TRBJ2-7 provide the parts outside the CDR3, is DVKVTQSSRYLVKRTGEKVFLECVQDMDHENMFWYRQDPGLGLRLIYFSYDVKMKEKGDIPEGYSVSREKKERFSLILESASTNQTSMYLCASSFGTGSSYEQYFGPGTRLTVT.

The CDR3 DNA reads as TGTGCCAGCAGCTTGGTGTCGGCAGGTGGGCAGCCCCAGCATTTT. It codes for CASSLVSAGGQPQHF. The genes are TRBV5-6 and TRBJ1-5, with D hard to call. V was clipped by 0 bases and J by 7 bases, with 14 bases between them. The CDR3 contains 15 residues. Germline V CDR1 and CDR2: SGHDT, YYEEEE.

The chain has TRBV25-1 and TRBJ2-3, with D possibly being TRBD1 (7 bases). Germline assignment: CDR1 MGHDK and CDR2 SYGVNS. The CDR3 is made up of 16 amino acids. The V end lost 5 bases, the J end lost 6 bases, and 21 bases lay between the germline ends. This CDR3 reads CASSRGPLDRDDTQYF. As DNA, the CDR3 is TGTGCCAGCAGTCGGGGGCCCCTAGACAGGGACGATACGCAGTATTTT.

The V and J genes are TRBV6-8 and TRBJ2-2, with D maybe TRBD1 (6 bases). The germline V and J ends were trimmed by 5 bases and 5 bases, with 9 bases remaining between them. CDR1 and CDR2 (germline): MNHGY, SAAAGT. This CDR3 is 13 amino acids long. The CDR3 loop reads CASSKDRTGELFF. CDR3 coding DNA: TGTGCCAGCAGTAAAGACAGGACCGGGGAGCTGTTTTTT.

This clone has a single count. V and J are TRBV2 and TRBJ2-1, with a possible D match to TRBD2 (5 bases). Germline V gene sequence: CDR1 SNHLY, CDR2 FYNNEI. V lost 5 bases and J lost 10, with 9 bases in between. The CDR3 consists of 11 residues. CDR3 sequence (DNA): TGTGCCAGCAGTACAGAGGGCGAGCAGTTCTTC. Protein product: CASSTEGEQFF.

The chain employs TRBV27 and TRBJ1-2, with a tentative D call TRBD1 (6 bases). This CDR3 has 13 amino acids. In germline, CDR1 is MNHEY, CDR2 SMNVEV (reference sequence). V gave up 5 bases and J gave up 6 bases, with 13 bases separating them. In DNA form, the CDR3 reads TGTGCCAGCAGTGGGCTAAGGGGGGATGGCTACACCTTC. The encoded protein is CASSGLRGDGYTF.

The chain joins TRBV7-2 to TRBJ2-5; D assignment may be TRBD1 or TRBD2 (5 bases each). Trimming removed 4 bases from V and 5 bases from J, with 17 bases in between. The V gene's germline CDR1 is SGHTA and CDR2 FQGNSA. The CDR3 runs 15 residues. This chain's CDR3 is CASSSRGTTSETQYF. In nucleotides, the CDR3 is TGTGCCAGCAGCTCCCGGGGCACCACCAGCGAGACCCAGTACTTC.